This TCR beta chain was recorded in a study of response to subunit inactivated influenza vaccine. In TCRdb, the RT-PCR reads were re-called with MiXCR into one record per CDR3 protein. Counted here are about 570,000 distinct CDR3 sequences, about 11% occurring once; the ten biggest clones make up approximately 11%. V dropped 10 bases and J dropped 4 bases, with 15 bases sitting between them. The CDR3 consists of 13 residues. Germline values: CDR1 SGHAT, CDR2 FQNNGV. Many counts were recorded for this clonotype. These same data were also listed under a study on T cells expressing NK-cell markers. That study adds: 5'RACE template switching with UMIs produced the TCR beta cDNA. Most of the eight sequenced donors were HCMV-seropositive; one was seronegative. In 5 or 6 donors, dominant NKG2C+ clonotypes were roughly 1.0-8% of CD8+ T cells. Dominance of the CD3+CD56-NKG2C+ fraction by these clonotypes also held in a handful of donors.

The gene calls are TRBV11-2 and TRBJ2-3; possible D gene TRBD1, 5 bases. Sequencing was performed on PBMCs from blood, taken on the day of vaccination. This receptor was taken from a man aged 45-65 years who received an inactivated influenza vaccine. CDR3: CAISSTVADTQYF. The CDR3 region has the DNA TGTGCCATCTCATCGACAGTCGCAGATACGCAGTATTTT.